The present entry profiles one T cell receptor (beta chain) with its context. The CDR3 is 15 residues long. With V trimmed by 3 bases and J by 7 bases, 3 bases remained unmatched. In germline, CDR1 is LNHDA, CDR2 SQIVND (reference sequence). Sequencing used immunoSEQ multiplex PCR; TCRdb keeps in-frame clones, though not all of them. The table has around 460,000 clones, about 90% seen once. Enrolment of Seattle patients took place during active infection, and they were followed longitudinally. The data originate from a study of blood T cell repertoires in COVID-19. Background on the study: The cDNA or gDNA used as material had been derived from T cells, B-cell-depleted T cells, or PBMCs.

The clonotype originates from a man younger than 30 with COVID-19, enrolled during active disease. Sample: peripheral blood. The V call is TRBV19, the J call TRBJ2-1, with 13 positions matching TRBD2. CDR3 bases: TGTGCCAGTAGTATTCCGGGACTAGCGGGAAATGAGCAGTTCTTC. Its protein product is CASSIPGLAGNEQFF.